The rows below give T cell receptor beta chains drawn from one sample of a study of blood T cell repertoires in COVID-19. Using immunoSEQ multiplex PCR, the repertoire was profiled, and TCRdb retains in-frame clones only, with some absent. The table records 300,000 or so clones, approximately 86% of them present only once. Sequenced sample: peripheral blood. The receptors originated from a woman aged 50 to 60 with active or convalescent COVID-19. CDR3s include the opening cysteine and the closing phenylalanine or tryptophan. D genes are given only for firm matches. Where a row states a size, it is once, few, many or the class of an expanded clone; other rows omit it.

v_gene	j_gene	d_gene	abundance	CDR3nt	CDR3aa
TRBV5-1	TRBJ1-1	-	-	TGCGCCAGCAGCTTGGTCGGGGGAATGAACACTGAAGCTTTCTTT	CASSLVGGMNTEAFF
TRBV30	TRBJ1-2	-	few	TGTGCCTGGATAGAGTCTACCTATGGCTACACCTTC	CAWIESTYGYTF
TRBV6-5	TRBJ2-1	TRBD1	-	TGTGCCAGCAGGCCGGGACAGCCGTACAATGAGCAGTTCTTC	CASRPGQPYNEQFF
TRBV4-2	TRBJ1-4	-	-	TGTGCCAGCAGCCAGGAGATGGGCCGGGGTTCGAAAGCTAATGAAAAACTGTTTTTT	CASSQEMGRGSKANEKLFF
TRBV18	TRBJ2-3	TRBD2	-	TGTGCCAGCTCGCCTCCTACTAGCGGGAGAGGCGGTGATACGCAGTATTTT	CASSPPTSGRGGDTQYF
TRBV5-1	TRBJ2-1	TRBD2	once	TGCGCCAGCAGCTTGGTGGCTAGCGGGGGATTTTTCAATGAGCAGTTCTTC	CASSLVASGGFFNEQFF
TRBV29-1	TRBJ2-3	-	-	TGCAGCACTCGCCACTCCTCCACAGATACGCAGTATTTT	CSTRHSSTDTQYF
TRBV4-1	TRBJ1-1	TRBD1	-	TGCGCCAGCAGCCAAGAGGGGTTGGACAGGAAGCCTGAAGCTTTCTTT	CASSQEGLDRKPEAFF
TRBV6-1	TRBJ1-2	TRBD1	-	TGTGCCAGCAGTGAAATACAGGGGTATGGCTACACCTTC	CASSEIQGYGYTF
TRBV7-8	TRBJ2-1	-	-	TGTGCCAGCAGCCGCGAGATCAATGAGCAGTTCTTC	CASSREINEQFF
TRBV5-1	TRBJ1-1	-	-	TGCGCCAGCAGCTTGAGACCGGGGAACACTGAAGCTTTCTTT	CASSLRPGNTEAFF
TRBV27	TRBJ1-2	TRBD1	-	TGTGCCAGCAGATCCACCGGGACAGTGAATGGCTACACCTTC	CASRSTGTVNGYTF
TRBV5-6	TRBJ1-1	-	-	TGTGCCAGCAGCTTGTACGGGACTCCCGAAGCTTTCTTT	CASSLYGTPEAFF
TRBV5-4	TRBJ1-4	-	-	TGTGCCAGCAGACGGGCGGGGGGCGGTGAAAAACTGTTTTTT	CASRRAGGGEKLFF
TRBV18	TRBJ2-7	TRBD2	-	TGTGCCAGCTCGAAACCCGGGACTAGCGGGAGGGGCGAGCAGTACTTC	CASSKPGTSGRGEQYF
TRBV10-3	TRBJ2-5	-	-	TGTGCCATCAGTGAGTCTGCACTACAAGAGACCCAGTACTTC	CAISESALQETQYF
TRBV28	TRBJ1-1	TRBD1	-	TGTGCCAGCAGTTTCTTTCCCCGACTATCGGGACAGGGGGCGCAGGAAGCTTTCTTT	CASSFFPRLSGQGAQEAFF
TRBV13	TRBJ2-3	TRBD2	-	TGTGCCAGCAGCTTGAACCCGAGCGGGAGCAGCACAGATACGCAGTATTTT	CASSLNPSGSSTDTQYF
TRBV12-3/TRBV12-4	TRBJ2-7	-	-	TGTGCCAGCAGTACCCGACTCTACGAGCAGTACTTC	CASSTRLYEQYF
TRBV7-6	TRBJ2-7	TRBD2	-	TGTGCCAGCAGCTCGCTAGCGGGAGGAACCGAGCAGTACTTC	CASSSLAGGTEQYF
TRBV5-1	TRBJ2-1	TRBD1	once	TGCGCCAGCAGCCTCGGACAGGGTAATGAGCAGTTCTTC	CASSLGQGNEQFF
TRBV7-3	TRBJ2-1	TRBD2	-	TGTGCCAGCAGCTCCGGGACTAGCACTCGCAATGAGCAGTTCTTC	CASSSGTSTRNEQFF